This TCR beta chain was observed in a study of T cells in narcolepsy. As for the study in general: Donors had narcolepsy type 1 or type 2, or were healthy controls.

For this clone: What it binds is not known.

Germline lookup yields CDR1 LGHNA and CDR2 YSLEER. J was trimmed by 0 bases and V by 3 bases; bases with no gene match: 3. The CDR3 contains 16 residues. General observations from the study: Blood of same and different patients, but not healthy controls, reportedly held recurring autoreactive clonotypes. Autoreactive HCRT-specific and TRIB2-specific clonotypes were marked in same-patient CSF-versus-blood CD4+ comparisons. In some patient and control memory CD4+ samples, autoreactive clones were absent.

Assay: immunoSEQ multiplex PCR; the TCRdb copy retains only in-frame clones and omits some. The sample includes about 24,000 clones, just over 60% of them seen just once. Specimen: memory (CD45RA-) CD4+ T cells from blood. V usage is TRBV4-3 and J usage is TRBJ2-1; 9 bases align to TRBD2. This receptor was taken from a human donor in good health. In DNA form, the CDR3 reads TGCGCCAGCAGCCAGGGTAGCGGGGGCTCCTACAATGAGCAGTTCTTC. Amino acids: CASSQGSGGSYNEQFF.